Included here is one T cell receptor beta chain sequence, with context. No antigen is known for it. Repertoires were generated with immunoSEQ multiplex PCR, while TCRdb's copy carries only in-frame clones and drops some. The sample has over 2 million clones, roughly 94% seen once. CDR1 is KGHSH and CDR2 is LQKENI in the germline V gene. The CDR3 consists of 19 residues. With V trimmed by 6 bases and J by 0 bases, 14 bases remained unmatched. The data stem from a study of shared clonotypes between healthy human individuals. At the level of the study: The study enrolled a couple of women and a few men aged 18 to 49.

Naive CD8 cells comprised CD45RO-negative, CCR7-positively selected cells, excluding terminally differentiated effector memory CD45RA+ cells. Whole-study findings and limits: The study found lower generation probabilities in non-shared clonotypes than in those shared by all four donors.

The J gene is TRBJ2-1, the V gene TRBV18, with 10 bases that match TRBD2. The material sequenced was naive CD8+ T cells sorted from blood. This clonotype was obtained from a man between 18 and 29 years old in good health. This CDR3 is CASSLVSGLASSSYNEQFF. As DNA, the CDR3 is TGTGCCAGCTCCCTCGTTTCGGGACTAGCGTCTAGCTCCTACAATGAGCAGTTCTTC.